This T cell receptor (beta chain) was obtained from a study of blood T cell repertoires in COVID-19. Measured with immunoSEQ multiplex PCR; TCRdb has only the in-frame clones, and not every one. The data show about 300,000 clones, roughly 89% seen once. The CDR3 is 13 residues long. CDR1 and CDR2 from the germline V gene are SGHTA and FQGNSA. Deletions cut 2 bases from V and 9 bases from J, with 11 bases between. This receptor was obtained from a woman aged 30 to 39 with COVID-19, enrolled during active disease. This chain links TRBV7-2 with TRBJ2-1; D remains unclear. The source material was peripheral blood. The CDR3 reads CASSLFIAPEQFF. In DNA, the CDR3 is TGTGCCAGCAGCTTATTTATAGCACCTGAGCAGTTCTTC.